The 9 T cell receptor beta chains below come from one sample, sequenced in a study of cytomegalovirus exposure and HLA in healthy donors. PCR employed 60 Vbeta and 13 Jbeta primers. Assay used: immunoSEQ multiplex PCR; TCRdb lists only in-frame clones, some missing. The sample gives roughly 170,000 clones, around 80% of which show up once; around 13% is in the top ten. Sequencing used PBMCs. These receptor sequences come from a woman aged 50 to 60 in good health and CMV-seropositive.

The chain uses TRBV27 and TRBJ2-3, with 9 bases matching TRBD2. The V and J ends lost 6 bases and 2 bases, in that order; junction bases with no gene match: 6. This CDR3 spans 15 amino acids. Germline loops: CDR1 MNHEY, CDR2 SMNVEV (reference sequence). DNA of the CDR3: TGTGCCAGCAGGAGCGGGGGGATTATCACAGATACGCAGTATTTT. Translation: CASRSGGIITDTQYF.

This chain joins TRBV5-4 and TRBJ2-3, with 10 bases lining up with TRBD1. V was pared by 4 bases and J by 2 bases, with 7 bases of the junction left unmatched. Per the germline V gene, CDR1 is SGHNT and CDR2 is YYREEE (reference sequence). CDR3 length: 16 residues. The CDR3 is CASSGRQGAYTDTQYF. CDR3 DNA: TGTGCCAGCAGCGGACGACAGGGGGCATACACAGATACGCAGTATTTT.

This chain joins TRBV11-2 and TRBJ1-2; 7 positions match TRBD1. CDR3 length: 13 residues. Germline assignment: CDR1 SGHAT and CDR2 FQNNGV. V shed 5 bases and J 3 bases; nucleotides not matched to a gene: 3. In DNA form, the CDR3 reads TGTGCCAGCAGCCGACAGGGATACTATGGCTACACCTTC. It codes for CASSRQGYYGYTF.

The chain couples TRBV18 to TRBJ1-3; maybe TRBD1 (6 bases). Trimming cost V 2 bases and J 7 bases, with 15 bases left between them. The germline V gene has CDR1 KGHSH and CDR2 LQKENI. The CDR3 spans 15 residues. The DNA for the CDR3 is TGTGCCAGCTCACCAGGAGGACAGTGGACTAACACCATATATTTT. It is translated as CASSPGGQWTNTIYF.

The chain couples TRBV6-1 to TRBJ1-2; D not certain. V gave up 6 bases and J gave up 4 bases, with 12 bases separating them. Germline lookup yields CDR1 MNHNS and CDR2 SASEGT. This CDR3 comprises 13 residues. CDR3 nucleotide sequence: TGTGCCAGCAGGCCGGCAGGTGGCTATGGCTACACCTTC. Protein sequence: CASRPAGGYGYTF.

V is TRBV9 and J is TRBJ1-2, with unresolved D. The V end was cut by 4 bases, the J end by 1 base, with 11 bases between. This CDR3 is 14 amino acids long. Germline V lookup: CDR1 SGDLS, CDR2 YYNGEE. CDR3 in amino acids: CASSPHPGNYGYTF. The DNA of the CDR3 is TGTGCCAGCAGCCCCCACCCCGGTAACTATGGCTACACCTTC.

The chain's CDR3 is CASARGGENSPLHF. DNA of the CDR3: TGTGCCAGTGCGCGAGGAGGGGAAAATTCACCCCTCCACTTT. The J gene is TRBJ1-6, the V gene TRBV9, with a possible D match to TRBD1 (5 bases). Trimming stripped 8 bases from V and 7 bases from J, with 16 bases between. Germline CDR1 SGDLS, CDR2 YYNGEE. The CDR3 consists of 14 residues.

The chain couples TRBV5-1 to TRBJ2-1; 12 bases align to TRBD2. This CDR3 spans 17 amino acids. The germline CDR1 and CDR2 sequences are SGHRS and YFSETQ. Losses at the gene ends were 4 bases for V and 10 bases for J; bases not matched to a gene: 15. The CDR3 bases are TGCGCCAGCAGCGGTACGACTAGCGGGGGCGCTTTCGGGGAGCAGTTCTTC. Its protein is CASSGTTSGGAFGEQFF.

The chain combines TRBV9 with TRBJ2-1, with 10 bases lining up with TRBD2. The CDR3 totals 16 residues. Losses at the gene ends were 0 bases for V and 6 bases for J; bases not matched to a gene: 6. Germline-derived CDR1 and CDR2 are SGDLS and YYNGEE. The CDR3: CASSVAGTSAGNEQFF. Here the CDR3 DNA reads TGTGCCAGCAGCGTAGCCGGGACTAGCGCGGGCAATGAGCAGTTCTTC.